The sample holds many counts of the clone carrying this TCR beta chain. The sample originates from a study of blood T cells in healthy people across ages. Every sample had a minimum of 6.5 million PBMCs isolated. The use of a sample-barcoded 5' primer and a J-beta primer mix characterized a second PCR of 7 to 11 cycles. The authors tagged each cDNA molecule using a template-switch adaptor with 12 random nucleotides. TCRdb re-called the 5' RACE reads through MiXCR, storing one row per CDR3 protein. The data hold just under 900,000 distinct CDR3 sequences, with under 30% observed a single time. Germline loops: CDR1 SGDLS, CDR2 YYNGEE. J lost 5 bases, V lost 2 bases, and 6 bases had no gene match. CDR3 length: 15 residues.

This sequence joins TRBV9 and TRBJ2-5, with 10 bases matching TRBD2. This TCR came from a woman aged 80 or older in good health. Sequencing used blood. The CDR3 nucleotides are TGTGCCAGCAGCGTCCGAGCGGGGGGGCGGGAGACCCAGTACTTC. Translation gives CASSVRAGGRETQYF.